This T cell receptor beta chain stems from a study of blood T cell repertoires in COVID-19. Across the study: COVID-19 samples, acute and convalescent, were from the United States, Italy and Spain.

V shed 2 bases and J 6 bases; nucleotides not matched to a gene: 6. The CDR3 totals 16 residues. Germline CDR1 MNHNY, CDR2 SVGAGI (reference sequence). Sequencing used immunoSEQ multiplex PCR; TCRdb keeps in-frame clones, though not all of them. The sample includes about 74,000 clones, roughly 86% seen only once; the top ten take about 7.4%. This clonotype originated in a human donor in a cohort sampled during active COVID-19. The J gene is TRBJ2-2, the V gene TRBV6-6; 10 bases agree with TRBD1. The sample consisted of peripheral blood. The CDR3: CASSYPSGQGSGELFF. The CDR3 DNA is TGTGCCAGCAGTTACCCTTCGGGACAGGGGTCCGGGGAGCTGTTTTTT.